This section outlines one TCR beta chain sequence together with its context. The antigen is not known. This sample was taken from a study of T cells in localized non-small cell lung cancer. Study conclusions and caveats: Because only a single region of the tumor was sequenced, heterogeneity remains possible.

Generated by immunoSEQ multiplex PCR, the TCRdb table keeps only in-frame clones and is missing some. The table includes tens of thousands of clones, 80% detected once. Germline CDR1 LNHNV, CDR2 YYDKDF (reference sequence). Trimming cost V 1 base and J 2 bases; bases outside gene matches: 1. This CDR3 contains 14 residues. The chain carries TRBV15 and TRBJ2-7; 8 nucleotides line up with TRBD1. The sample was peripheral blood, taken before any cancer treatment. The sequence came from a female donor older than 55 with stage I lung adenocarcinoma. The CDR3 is CATSRADRAYEQYF. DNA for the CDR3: TGTGCCACCAGCAGAGCGGACAGGGCCTACGAGCAGTACTTC. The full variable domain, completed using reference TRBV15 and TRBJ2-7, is DAMVIQNPRYQVTQFGKPVTLSCSQTLNHNVMYWYQQKSSQAPKLLFHYYDKDFNNEADTPDNFQSRRPNTSFCFLDIRSPGLGDTAMYLCATSRADRAYEQYFGPGTRLTVT.